Shown below are 7 T cell receptor beta chains from a single sample sequenced in a study of blood T cell repertoires in COVID-19. The table came from immunoSEQ multiplex PCR; TCRdb's copy has only in-frame clones and leaves some out. Of 95,000 to 150,000 clones detected, approximately 70% appear once; the ten largest clones hold more than 0.75%. The specimen sequenced was peripheral blood. The source is a human donor with acute or convalescent COVID-19. The donor label of this sample is uncertain.

The chain recombines TRBV4-1 with TRBJ2-1; 14 bases agree with TRBD2. The CDR3 covers 18 residues. Germline values: CDR1 MGHRA, CDR2 YSYEKL. After removal of 6 bases from V and 0 bases from J, the junction contained 7 bases not matched to a gene. The CDR3 reads CASSLGLAGGSSYNEQFF. The CDR3 region has the DNA TGCGCCAGCAGTCTCGGACTAGCGGGGGGCAGCTCCTACAATGAGCAGTTCTTC.

This clone has just a few counts. The CDR3 region is CASSQGLAGRNEQFF. DNA of the CDR3: TGTGCCAGCAGCCAGGGACTAGCGGGTAGAAATGAGCAGTTCTTC. The chain recombines TRBV3-1 (or the pseudogene TRBV3-2) with TRBJ2-1, with TRBD2 identical over 12 bases. CDR3 size: 15 residues. Germline V gene data show CDR1 as LGHDT and CDR2 as YNNKEL (reference sequence). V lost 3 bases, J lost 7 bases, and 4 bases stayed unmatched.

The chain couples TRBV4-1 to TRBJ2-1; D gene uncertain. The CDR3 loop spans 15 amino acids. The germline V gene has CDR1 MGHRA and CDR2 YSYEKL. The V end was cut by 0 bases, the J end by 0 bases, with 6 bases between. The CDR3, as DNA: TGCGCCAGCAGCCAAGAACAAGACTCCTACAATGAGCAGTTCTTC. Its translation is CASSQEQDSYNEQFF.

The genes are TRBV2 and TRBJ2-5; possibly TRBD2 for D (7 bases). This CDR3 contains 13 residues. With 5 bases removed from V and 5 bases from J, the gap between germline ends came to 12 bases. Germline V gene lookup returns CDR1 SNHLY and CDR2 FYNNEI. The CDR3 DNA reads as TGTGCCAGCAGTCGGGGGGCTGGGGAGACCCAGTACTTC. This sequence encodes CASSRGAGETQYF.

The chain couples TRBV4-1 to TRBJ1-5; D gene uncertain. The CDR3 has 14 residues. V dropped 4 bases and J dropped 1 base, with 8 bases sitting between them. In germline, CDR1 is MGHRA, CDR2 YSYEKL. The chain's CDR3 is CASSRSWSNQPQHF. CDR3 DNA sequence: TGCGCCAGCAGCCGTAGCTGGAGCAATCAGCCCCAGCATTTT.

This sequence joins TRBV18 and TRBJ2-1; 8 nucleotides line up with TRBD1. Germline CDR1 and CDR2: KGHSH and LQKENI. J lost 8 bases, V lost 3 bases, and 3 bases had no gene match. The CDR3 covers 13 residues. The CDR3 nucleotides read TGTGCCAGCTCACCCGGACAGGGCGATGAGCAGTTCTTC. As protein: CASSPGQGDEQFF.

The V call is TRBV5-1, the J call TRBJ1-1; weak D call: TRBD1 (5 bases). The CDR3 loop spans 12 amino acids. Looked up from germline, CDR1 is SGHRS and CDR2 is YFSETQ. Between the trimmed V and J ends, which lost 2 bases and 7 bases, there was a span of 9 bases. The CDR3 bases are TGCGCCAGCAGCTTCCAGGGCCGTGAAGCTTTCTTT. Amino acid sequence: CASSFQGREAFF.